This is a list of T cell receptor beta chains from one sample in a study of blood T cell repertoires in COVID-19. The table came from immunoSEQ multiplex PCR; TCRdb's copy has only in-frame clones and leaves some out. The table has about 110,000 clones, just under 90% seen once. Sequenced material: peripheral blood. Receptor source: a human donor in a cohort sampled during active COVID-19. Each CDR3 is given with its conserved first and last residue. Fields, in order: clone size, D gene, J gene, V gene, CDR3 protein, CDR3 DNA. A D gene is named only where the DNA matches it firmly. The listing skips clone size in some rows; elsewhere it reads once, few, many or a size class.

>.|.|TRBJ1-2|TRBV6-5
CASSYSGGSGYTF
TGTGCCAGCAGTTACTCGGGGGGTAGCGGCTACACCTTC
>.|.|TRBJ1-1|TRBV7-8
CASSLGGSSGAFF
TGTGCCAGCAGCTTGGGAGGGTCTAGTGGGGCTTTCTTT
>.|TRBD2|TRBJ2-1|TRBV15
CATSRLTSGVYNEQFF
TGTGCCACCAGCAGATTGACTAGCGGGGTCTACAATGAGCAGTTCTTC
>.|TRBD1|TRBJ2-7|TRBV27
CASSLGTGLSYEQYF
TGTGCCAGCAGTTTAGGGACAGGCCTCTCCTACGAGCAGTACTTC
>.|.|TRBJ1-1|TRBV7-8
CASSLVGGGEAFF
TGTGCCAGCAGCTTAGTCGGCGGCGGTGAAGCTTTCTTT
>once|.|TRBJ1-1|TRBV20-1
CSASNRAGTEAFF
TGCAGTGCTAGTAACAGGGCCGGCACTGAAGCTTTCTTT
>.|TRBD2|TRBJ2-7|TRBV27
CASSGTSGSREQYF
TGTGCCAGCAGTGGGACTAGCGGTTCGAGGGAGCAGTACTTC
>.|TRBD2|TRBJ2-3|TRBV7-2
CASSLAGTSASTDTQYF
TGTGCCAGCAGCTTAGCCGGGACTAGCGCCAGCACAGATACGCAGTATTTT
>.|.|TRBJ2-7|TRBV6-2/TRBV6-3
CASSKDSHRLSYEQYF
TGTGCCAGCAGTAAAGACAGTCATAGGCTCTCCTACGAGCAGTACTTC
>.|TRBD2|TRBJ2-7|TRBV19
CASSLTSGSSYEQYF
TGTGCCAGTAGTCTGACTAGCGGGAGCTCCTACGAGCAGTACTTC
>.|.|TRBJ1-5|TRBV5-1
CASSSGQRDQPQHF
TGCGCCAGCAGCTCGGGACAACGAGATCAGCCCCAGCATTTT
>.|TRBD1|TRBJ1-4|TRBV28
CASSYRGTNEKLFF
TGTGCCAGCAGTTACAGGGGCACTAATGAAAAACTGTTTTTT
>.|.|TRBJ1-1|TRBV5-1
CASSLDKGAEAFF
TGCGCCAGCAGCTTGGACAAGGGAGCTGAAGCTTTCTTT
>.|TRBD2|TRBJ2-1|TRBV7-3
CASSSGLAAYNEQFF
TGTGCCAGCAGCTCCGGACTAGCGGCCTACAATGAGCAGTTCTTC
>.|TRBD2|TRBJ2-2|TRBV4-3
CASSQQLAVTGELFF
TGCGCCAGCAGCCAGCAACTAGCGGTCACCGGGGAGCTGTTTTTT
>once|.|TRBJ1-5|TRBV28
CASSLRGQPQHF
TGTGCCAGCAGTTTACGGGGTCAGCCCCAGCATTTT
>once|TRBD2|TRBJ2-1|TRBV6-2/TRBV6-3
CASSPGSLAGNEQFF
TGTGCCAGCAGCCCTGGGAGTCTAGCGGGGAATGAGCAGTTCTTC
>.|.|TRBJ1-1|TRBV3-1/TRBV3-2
CASSQRSSTEAFF
TGTGCCAGCAGCCAGAGATCGAGCACTGAAGCTTTCTTT
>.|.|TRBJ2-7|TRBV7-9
CASSFPGLTYEQYF
TGTGCCAGCAGCTTTCCGGGACTTACCTACGAGCAGTACTTC
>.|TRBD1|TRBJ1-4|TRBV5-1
CASSRTGTVNEKLFF
TGCGCCAGCAGCCGAACCGGGACAGTTAATGAAAAACTGTTTTTT
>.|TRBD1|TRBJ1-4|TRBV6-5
CASSSTGGPNEKLFF
TGTGCCAGCAGTTCAACAGGGGGCCCGAATGAAAAACTGTTTTTT
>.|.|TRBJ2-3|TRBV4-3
CASSRLVTDTQYF
TGCGCCAGCAGCCGACTAGTTACAGATACGCAGTATTTT
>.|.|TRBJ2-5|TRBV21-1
CASSKARQETQYF
TGTGCCAGCAGCAAAGCGCGGCAAGAGACCCAGTACTTC
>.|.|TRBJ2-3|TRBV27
CASRSSGDTQYF
TGTGCCAGCAGATCCAGCGGGGATACGCAGTATTTT
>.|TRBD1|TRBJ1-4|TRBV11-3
CASSLRQGRGEKLFF
TGTGCCAGCAGCTTACGACAGGGGCGAGGTGAAAAACTGTTTTTT
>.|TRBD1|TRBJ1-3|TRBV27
CALRGGWWSSGNTIYF
TGTGCCCTCCGAGGGGGCTGGTGGAGCTCTGGAAACACCATATATTTT
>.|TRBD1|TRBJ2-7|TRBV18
CASSRKDRDAEQYF
TGTGCCAGCTCACGAAAGGACAGGGATGCCGAGCAGTACTTC
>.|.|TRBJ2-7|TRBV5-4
CASSLSRGRDEQYF
TGTGCCAGCAGCTTGTCCAGGGGTAGGGACGAGCAGTACTTC
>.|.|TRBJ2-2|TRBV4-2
CASSLDGGGTGELFF
TGTGCCAGCAGCCTCGACGGGGGAGGCACCGGGGAGCTGTTTTTT
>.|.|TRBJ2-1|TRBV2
CAGGVDNEQFF
TGTGCCGGCGGGGTCGACAATGAGCAGTTCTTC
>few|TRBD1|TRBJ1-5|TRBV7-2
CASSSGQGNQPQHF
TGTGCCAGCAGCTCAGGACAGGGCAATCAGCCCCAGCATTTT
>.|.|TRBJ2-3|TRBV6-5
CASSRRGDTQYF
TGTGCCAGCAGCCGCCGGGGGGATACGCAGTATTTT
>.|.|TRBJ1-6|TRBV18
CASSPQGTLNSPLHF
TGTGCCAGCTCACCGCAGGGGACCCTGAATTCACCCCTCCACTTT
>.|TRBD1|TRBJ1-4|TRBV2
CASSWDRVLSGNEKLFF
TGTGCCAGCAGCTGGGACAGGGTCCTCTCCGGTAATGAAAAACTGTTTTTT
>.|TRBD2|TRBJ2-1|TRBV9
CASSPNPGTSYNEQFF
TGTGCCAGCAGCCCAAACCCCGGGACTAGCTACAATGAGCAGTTCTTC
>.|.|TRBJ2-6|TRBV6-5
CASTRSSGANVLTF
TGTGCCAGCACCCGGTCCTCTGGGGCCAACGTCCTGACTTTC
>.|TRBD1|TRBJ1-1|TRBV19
CASSIGRGTEAFF
TGTGCCAGTAGTATCGGCAGGGGGACTGAAGCTTTCTTT
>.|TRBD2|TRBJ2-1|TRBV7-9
CASSLVSASGSSYNEQFF
TGTGCCAGCAGCTTAGTATCGGCTAGCGGTAGCTCCTACAATGAGCAGTTCTTC
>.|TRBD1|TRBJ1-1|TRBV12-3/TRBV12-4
CASTRTGGTEAFF
TGTGCCAGCACCAGGACAGGGGGCACTGAAGCTTTCTTT
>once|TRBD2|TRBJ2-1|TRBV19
CASSAGVFSLGSSYNEQFF
TGTGCCAGTAGTGCGGGAGTCTTCTCCCTCGGGAGCTCCTACAATGAGCAGTTCTTC
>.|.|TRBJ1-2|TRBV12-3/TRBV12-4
CASSRDTDYGYTF
TGTGCCAGCAGCCGAGACACAGACTATGGCTACACCTTC
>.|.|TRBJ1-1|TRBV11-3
CASSPRTDMYTEAFF
TGTGCCAGCAGCCCCCGAACAGATATGTACACTGAAGCTTTCTTT
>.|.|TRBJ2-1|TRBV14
CASSQGDSNEQFF
TGTGCCAGCAGCCAAGGAGACAGTAATGAGCAGTTCTTC
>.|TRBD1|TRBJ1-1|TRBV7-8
CASSGEPGTAYEAFF
TGTGCCAGCAGCGGAGAACCCGGGACAGCGTATGAAGCTTTCTTT
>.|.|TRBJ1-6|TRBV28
CASSLFYRPLESPLHF
TGTGCCAGCAGTTTATTCTACAGGCCTCTAGAGTCACCCCTCCACTTT
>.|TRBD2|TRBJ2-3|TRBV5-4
CASSLPGAGGLKVGDTQYF
TGTGCCAGCAGCTTACCAGGGGCGGGAGGGCTTAAGGTGGGAGATACGCAGTATTTT
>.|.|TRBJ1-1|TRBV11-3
CASRREGGGFEAFF
TGTGCCAGCAGGCGGGAAGGCGGGGGTTTTGAAGCTTTCTTT
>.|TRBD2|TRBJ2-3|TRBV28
CASSHTWTSGRWVTQYF
TGTGCCAGCAGTCACACCTGGACTAGCGGGAGATGGGTGACGCAGTATTTT
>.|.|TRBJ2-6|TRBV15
CATSRDAETGSGANVLTF
TGTGCCACCAGCAGAGACGCCGAAACAGGGTCTGGGGCCAACGTCCTGACTTTC
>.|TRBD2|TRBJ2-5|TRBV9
CASSGTSGRVETQYF
TGTGCCAGCAGCGGGACTAGCGGGAGGGTAGAGACCCAGTACTTC
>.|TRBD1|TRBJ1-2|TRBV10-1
CASSAGTAGYTF
TGCGCCAGCAGTGCCGGGACAGCCGGCTACACCTTC
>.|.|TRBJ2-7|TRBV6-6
CASSRQPTSLRRSSYEQYF
TGTGCCAGCAGCCGACAGCCCACGTCCCTCCGAAGGAGCTCCTACGAGCAGTACTTC
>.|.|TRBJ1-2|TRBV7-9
CASSLYRDYGYTF
TGTGCCAGCAGCTTGTACCGGGACTATGGCTACACCTTC